Listed below are T cell receptor beta chains from one sample, sequenced in a study of breast tumors, draining lymph nodes, adjacent tissues. TCRdb re-derived calls from the multiplex PCR reads in MiXCR, one entry per CDR3 protein. This table has around 250,000 distinct CDR3 sequences, roughly a third appearing once. Sequenced: axillary lymph node tissue. These receptor sequences come from a female donor with breast cancer. Some clones in this sample may be carry-over from other donors' samples. Both conserved end residues are part of each CDR3. The D gene is left open where the match is weak. Rows may omit the clone size; those that give it use once, few, many or a size class.

v_gene	abundance	len	d_gene	j_gene	CDR3aa	CDR3nt
TRBV18	many	11	.	TRBJ2-3	CASSLMDTQYF	TGTGCCAGCTCACTAATGGATACGCAGTATTTT
TRBV7-3	.	13	.	TRBJ2-1	CASSRTGNSEQFF	TGTGCCAGCAGCCGAACAGGGAACAGTGAGCAGTTCTTC
TRBV7-9	many	19	TRBD2	TRBJ2-1	CASSLNRRGLAGGPVEQFF	TGTGCCAGCAGCTTAAACCGCCGGGGACTAGCGGGAGGGCCAGTTGAGCAGTTCTTC
TRBV2	few	16	.	TRBJ2-2	CASRGPGRTNTGELFF	TGTGCCAGCAGGGGACCCGGACGGACGAACACCGGGGAGCTGTTTTTT
TRBV19	many	16	.	TRBJ1-4	CASSPPRLGKNEKLFF	TGTGCCAGTAGTCCGCCGCGGTTGGGAAAAAATGAAAAACTGTTTTTT
TRBV15	.	17	TRBD1	TRBJ2-1	CATSRGSGTGSYNEQFF	TGTGCCACCAGCAGAGGATCCGGGACAGGGAGCTACAATGAGCAGTTCTTC
TRBV30	.	17	.	TRBJ1-3	CAWSATPRGFSGNTIYF	TGTGCCTGGAGTGCAACCCCCCGAGGGTTCTCTGGAAACACCATATATTTT
TRBV29-1	many	14	TRBD1	TRBJ2-7	CSAGGGTGADEQYF	TGCAGCGCCGGGGGGGGGACAGGGGCCGACGAGCAGTACTTC
TRBV24-1	.	23	TRBD2	TRBJ2-5	CATSDLGEGREGRTSGSVEAQYF	TGTGCCACCAGTGATTTAGGGGAAGGGAGGGAGGGCCGGACTAGCGGGAGTGTAGAGGCACAGTACTTC
TRBV2	.	15	TRBD1	TRBJ1-4	CASSKRPPGGEKLFF	TGTGCCAGCAGCAAAAGGCCGCCAGGGGGGGAAAAATTGTTTTTT
TRBV28	.	14	.	TRBJ1-4	CAAEQQGANEKLFF	TGTGCCGCTGAGCAACAGGGCGCTAATGAAAAACTGTTTTTT
TRBV10-3	many	15	TRBD1	TRBJ1-3	CATIDRASSGNTIYF	TGTGCCACCATTGACAGGGCGAGCTCTGGAAACACCATATATTTT
TRBV6-2/TRBV6-3	.	14	.	TRBJ1-5	CASSYSQNNQPQHF	TGTGCCAGCAGTTATTCGCAAAACAATCAGCCCCAGCATTTT
TRBV4-2	many	14	.	TRBJ2-7	CASSPRDGGYEQYF	TGTGCCAGCAGCCCGCGTGACGGGGGCTACGAGCAGTACTTC
TRBV6-2/TRBV6-3	many	16	TRBD1	TRBJ1-2	CASSYRRTGGGYGYTF	TGTGCCAGCAGTTACAGGCGGACAGGGGGCGGCTATGGCTACACCTTC
TRBV20-1	.	12	.	TRBJ2-3	CSAREGGDTQYF	TGCAGTGCTAGAGAAGGGGGGGATACGCAGTATTTT
TRBV9	few	15	TRBD1	TRBJ1-1	CASSVQGGMNTEAFF	TGTGCCAGCAGCGTACAGGGGGGGATGAACACTGAAGCTTTCTTT
TRBV7-2	many	15	TRBD1	TRBJ2-3	CASSDTGGSTDTQYF	TGTGCCAGCAGCGATACAGGGGGGTCAACAGATACGCAGTATTTT
TRBV2	once	19	.	TRBJ1-3	CASSATTSGRAGQGNTIYF	TGTGCCAGCAGTGCAACGACTAGCGGGAGGGCCGGACAGGGAAACACCATATATTTT
TRBV20-1	many	13	TRBD1	TRBJ2-4	CSASARQGNIQYF	TGCAGTGCTAGTGCTCGACAGGGAAACATTCAGTACTTC
TRBV20-1	many	14	.	TRBJ2-3	CSARVERLTDTQYF	TGCAGTGCTAGAGTGGAGCGCCTCACAGATACGCAGTATTTT
TRBV10-3	many	13	.	TRBJ2-2	CAISDRDTGELFF	TGTGCCATCAGTGACCGCGACACCGGGGAGCTGTTTTTT
TRBV7-9	many	14	.	TRBJ1-4	CASSGPGHAEKLFF	TGTGCCAGCAGCGGACCGGGACACGCTGAAAAACTGTTTTTT
TRBV4-1	many	16	.	TRBJ1-6	CASSAGFSSYNSPLHF	TGCGCCAGCAGCGCAGGCTTTAGCTCCTATAATTCACCCCTCCACTTT
TRBV7-6	many	16	TRBD2	TRBJ2-1	CASSASPGLPRDEQFF	TGTGCCAGCAGCGCCTCTCCGGGACTACCTAGAGATGAGCAGTTCTTC
TRBV4-3	.	14	.	TRBJ1-6	CASSQEWEGSPLHF	TGCGCCAGCAGCCAAGAGTGGGAAGGTTCACCCCTCCACTTT
TRBV11-2	many	16	.	TRBJ2-1	CASSLGLAQNSNEQFF	TGTGCCAGCAGCTTAGGGCTAGCACAGAACTCGAATGAGCAGTTCTTC
TRBV19	.	11	.	TRBJ1-1	CASSTNTEAFF	TGTGCCAGTAGTACGAACACTGAAGCTTTCTTT
TRBV6-5	few	13	.	TRBJ1-2	CASSHGAAGGYTF	TGTGCCAGCAGTCACGGGGCAGCCGGGGGCTACACCTTC
TRBV25-1	.	16	TRBD2	TRBJ2-1	CASSDLRSGRLCEQFF	TGTGCCAGCAGTGACCTCCGGAGCGGGAGGCTTTGTGAGCAGTTCTTC
TRBV19	many	15	.	TRBJ1-4	CASSRRGALNEKLFF	TGTGCCAGTAGTCGCAGAGGTGCCCTAAATGAAAAACTGTTTTTT
TRBV24-1	.	14	TRBD1	TRBJ2-2	CATSQGAGPGELFF	TGTGCCACTAGTCAGGGGGCGGGCCCCGGGGAGCTGTTTTTT
TRBV24-1	many	13	.	TRBJ2-2	CATTGRGTGELFF	TGTGCCACCACCGGGAGAGGTACCGGGGAGCTGTTTTTT
TRBV20-1	many	14	TRBD1	TRBJ2-1	CSASGTGGYNEQFF	TGCAGTGCTTCCGGGACAGGGGGATACAATGAGCAGTTCTTC
TRBV27	few	11	TRBD1	TRBJ1-2	CASSYRGGYTF	TGTGCCAGCAGTTACAGGGGCGGCTACACCTTC
TRBV12-3/TRBV12-4	many	12	.	TRBJ2-7	CASSFNTYEQYF	TGTGCCAGCAGTTTTAACACCTACGAGCAGTACTTC
TRBV5-1	.	15	.	TRBJ1-2	CASSLGAGNQGGYTF	TGCGCCAGCAGCTTGGGGGCAGGGAATCAGGGCGGCTACACCTTC
TRBV6-4	.	17	TRBD1	TRBJ2-7	CASSQPRADRCDYEQYF	TGTGCCAGCAGTCAGCCCCGCGCGGACAGGTGTGATTACGAGCAGTACTTC
TRBV7-9	.	16	.	TRBJ2-1	CASSARHNERFNEQFF	TGTGCCAGCAGTGCTAGACACAACGAGCGGTTCAATGAGCAGTTCTTC
TRBV20-1	many	12	.	TRBJ2-7	CSASRGSYEQYF	TGCAGTGCTAGCCGGGGCTCCTACGAGCAGTACTTC
TRBV6-5	few	16	TRBD2	TRBJ2-7	CASSHSYASGTYEQYF	TGTGCCAGCAGTCACTCTTATGCTAGCGGGACCTACGAGCAGTACTTC
TRBV25-1	many	14	.	TRBJ1-2	CASSVNRDSAGYTF	TGTGCCAGCAGTGTCAACAGGGATTCAGCTGGCTACACCTTC
TRBV5-8	.	23	TRBD2	TRBJ2-1	CASSSFTGVGLAGARNSYNEQFF	TGTGCCAGCAGCTCTTTTACAGGGGTAGGACTAGCGGGAGCTAGAAATTCGTACAATGAGCAGTTCTTC
TRBV12-3/TRBV12-4	few	15	TRBD2	TRBJ2-1	CASTPRGRAGAEQFF	TGTGCCAGCACCCCCCGCGGGAGGGCGGGGGCTGAGCAGTTCTTC
TRBV6-5	few	18	.	TRBJ2-1	CASSYSNPGAEGHNEQFF	TGTGCCAGCAGTTACTCGAATCCAGGGGCGGAAGGCCACAATGAGCAGTTCTTC
TRBV20-1	many	12	.	TRBJ1-5	CSARGSNQPQHF	TGCAGTGCTAGAGGCAGCAATCAGCCCCAGCATTTT
TRBV29-1	.	13	.	TRBJ2-7	CSVKLLAVGVPYF	TGCAGCGTCAAACTCCTCGCGGTTGGGGTTCCGTACTTC
TRBV15	.	19	.	TRBJ1-5	CATSIYLCSVFDAGQPQHF	.